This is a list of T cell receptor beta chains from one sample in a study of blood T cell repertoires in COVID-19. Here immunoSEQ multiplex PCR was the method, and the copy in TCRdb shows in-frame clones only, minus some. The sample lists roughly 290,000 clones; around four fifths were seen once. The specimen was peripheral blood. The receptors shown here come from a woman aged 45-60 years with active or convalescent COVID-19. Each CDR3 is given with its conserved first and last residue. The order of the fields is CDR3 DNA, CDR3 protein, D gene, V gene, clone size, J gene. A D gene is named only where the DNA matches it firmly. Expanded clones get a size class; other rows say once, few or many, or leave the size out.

CDR3 DNA: TGTGCCAGCAGCTCGGAAGATAGGTACCTCAGGGAAGCTTTCTTT; CDR3 protein: CASSSEDRYLREAFF; D gene: .; V gene: TRBV3-1/TRBV3-2; clone size: .; J gene: TRBJ1-1
CDR3 DNA: TGTGCCAGCAGCTTGGGGGGGCACCAAGAGACCCAGTACTTC; CDR3 protein: CASSLGGHQETQYF; D gene: .; V gene: TRBV5-4; clone size: .; J gene: TRBJ2-5
CDR3 DNA: TGTGCCAGCAGCGTAACAGGATTCCAAGAGACCCAGTACTTC; CDR3 protein: CASSVTGFQETQYF; D gene: .; V gene: TRBV2; clone size: .; J gene: TRBJ2-5
CDR3 DNA: TGTGCCACCAGTGACGCCGGACTATTTGACAATGAGCAGTTCTTC; CDR3 protein: CATSDAGLFDNEQFF; D gene: .; V gene: TRBV24-1; clone size: .; J gene: TRBJ2-1
CDR3 DNA: TGTGCCAGCAGCCGTGGGGGGGTCATATATTTT; CDR3 protein: CASSRGGVIYF; D gene: .; V gene: TRBV11-2; clone size: .; J gene: TRBJ1-3
CDR3 DNA: TGTGCCAGCAGGGGATCAGGGGATCATCGCAATCAGCCCCAGCATTTT; CDR3 protein: CASRGSGDHRNQPQHF; D gene: .; V gene: TRBV21-1; clone size: .; J gene: TRBJ1-5
CDR3 DNA: TGTGCCACCAGCAGACCGCTCCCGGGACAGAAGGAGCAGTTCTTC; CDR3 protein: CATSRPLPGQKEQFF; D gene: TRBD1; V gene: TRBV15; clone size: .; J gene: TRBJ2-1
CDR3 DNA: TGTGCCAGCAGACAGTCCGGGACAGGGGGCCGAGCTTTCTTT; CDR3 protein: CASRQSGTGGRAFF; D gene: TRBD1; V gene: TRBV6-5; clone size: once; J gene: TRBJ1-1
CDR3 DNA: TGTGCCAGCAGCTTAGGTGTTTTAGCGGCCACAGATACGCAGTATTTT; CDR3 protein: CASSLGVLAATDTQYF; D gene: .; V gene: TRBV7-8; clone size: .; J gene: TRBJ2-3
CDR3 DNA: TGCGCCAGCAGCTTTGCAGGGGTGAACACTGAAGCTTTCTTT; CDR3 protein: CASSFAGVNTEAFF; D gene: .; V gene: TRBV5-1; clone size: .; J gene: TRBJ1-1
CDR3 DNA: TGTGCCAGTAGTATCCTGGGGGCGGGTCAGCCCCAGCATTTT; CDR3 protein: CASSILGAGQPQHF; D gene: .; V gene: TRBV19; clone size: .; J gene: TRBJ1-5
CDR3 DNA: TGTGCCAGCAGCTTGCTGGGACAGGGACATGAAAAACTGTTTTTT; CDR3 protein: CASSLLGQGHEKLFF; D gene: TRBD1; V gene: TRBV5-5; clone size: .; J gene: TRBJ1-4
CDR3 DNA: TGTGCCAGCAGTATAAGACAGCAACTCTACGAGCAGTACTTC; CDR3 protein: CASSIRQQLYEQYF; D gene: .; V gene: TRBV28; clone size: .; J gene: TRBJ2-7
CDR3 DNA: TGTGCCAGTAGCCAGGGTGTCGGTACTGAAGCTTTCTTT; CDR3 protein: CASSQGVGTEAFF; D gene: .; V gene: TRBV19; clone size: .; J gene: TRBJ1-1
CDR3 DNA: TGTGCCAGCTCACCCGGACTAGCGGAAGGGGAGCAGTTCTTC; CDR3 protein: CASSPGLAEGEQFF; D gene: TRBD2; V gene: TRBV18; clone size: .; J gene: TRBJ2-1
CDR3 DNA: TGTGCCAGCAGGAGCATAGACACTGAAGCTTTCTTT; CDR3 protein: CASRSIDTEAFF; D gene: .; V gene: TRBV28; clone size: .; J gene: TRBJ1-1
CDR3 DNA: TGTGCCAGCAGCCCTGCGGGTGCTAGCACAGATACGCAGTATTTT; CDR3 protein: CASSPAGASTDTQYF; D gene: .; V gene: TRBV7-9; clone size: .; J gene: TRBJ2-3
CDR3 DNA: TGTGCCAGCAGTTTATCTAGCCCCGGGGAGCTGTTTTTT; CDR3 protein: CASSLSSPGELFF; D gene: .; V gene: TRBV28; clone size: .; J gene: TRBJ2-2
CDR3 DNA: TGCGCCAGCAGCCTAGGGCGACAGATCCACGAGCAGTACTTC; CDR3 protein: CASSLGRQIHEQYF; D gene: .; V gene: TRBV23-1; clone size: .; J gene: TRBJ2-7
CDR3 DNA: TGTGCCAGCAGTAGCCGGGACAGGGCTGGCGAGCAGTACTTC; CDR3 protein: CASSSRDRAGEQYF; D gene: TRBD1; V gene: TRBV27; clone size: .; J gene: TRBJ2-7
CDR3 DNA: TGTGCCAGCAGTTACCAAGCGGCCATGGCTTCACCCCTCCACTTT; CDR3 protein: CASSYQAAMASPLHF; D gene: .; V gene: TRBV6-5; clone size: once; J gene: TRBJ1-6
CDR3 DNA: TGTGCCAGCAGTTGGAAGGGGAACTTAATCTCTGGGGCCAACGTCCTGACTTTC; CDR3 protein: CASSWKGNLISGANVLTF; D gene: .; V gene: TRBV27; clone size: .; J gene: TRBJ2-6
CDR3 DNA: TGTGCCAGCAGTCTACAGGGTGACACCGGGGAGCTGTTTTTT; CDR3 protein: CASSLQGDTGELFF; D gene: .; V gene: TRBV3-1/TRBV3-2; clone size: .; J gene: TRBJ2-2
CDR3 DNA: TGTGCCAGCAGTTACTCGATACCGAGCGCCTCCTACGAGCAGTACTTC; CDR3 protein: CASSYSIPSASYEQYF; D gene: .; V gene: TRBV6-5; clone size: .; J gene: TRBJ2-7
CDR3 DNA: TGCGCCAGCAGCTTAGGAACGGCGGGGACCTACGAGCAGTACTTC; CDR3 protein: CASSLGTAGTYEQYF; D gene: .; V gene: TRBV5-1; clone size: .; J gene: TRBJ2-7
CDR3 DNA: TGTGCCAGCAGTTTTCACCCCCCCGGGACAGGGGGAGCGGGAGGGACATACAATGAGCAGTTCTTC; CDR3 protein: CASSFHPPGTGGAGGTYNEQFF; D gene: .; V gene: TRBV28; clone size: .; J gene: TRBJ2-1
CDR3 DNA: TGTGCCAGCAGCTTAGGGACAGGGGCCCTGAGCACTGAAGCTTTCTTT; CDR3 protein: CASSLGTGALSTEAFF; D gene: TRBD1; V gene: TRBV7-9; clone size: .; J gene: TRBJ1-1
CDR3 DNA: TGTGCCTGGAAAGGTAGCGGGGTGGTGGATACGCAGTATTTT; CDR3 protein: CAWKGSGVVDTQYF; D gene: TRBD2; V gene: TRBV30; clone size: few; J gene: TRBJ2-3
CDR3 DNA: TGCGCCAGCAGCTTGGACCAACCGGGACAGGGAAATTCACCCCTCCACTTT; CDR3 protein: CASSLDQPGQGNSPLHF; D gene: TRBD1; V gene: TRBV5-1; clone size: .; J gene: TRBJ1-6
CDR3 DNA: TGTGCCAGTAGTATTGGAGCGGGAGGGAACACCGGGGAGCTGTTTTTT; CDR3 protein: CASSIGAGGNTGELFF; D gene: TRBD2; V gene: TRBV19; clone size: .; J gene: TRBJ2-2
CDR3 DNA: TGTGCCGGGATACTAGCGGGAGGTACCAGAGAGCAGTTCTTC; CDR3 protein: CAGILAGGTREQFF; D gene: TRBD2; V gene: TRBV28; clone size: once; J gene: TRBJ2-1
CDR3 DNA: TGCGCCAGCAGCCAACCCCACAGGGGCGCACGGGAAAAACTGTTTTTT; CDR3 protein: CASSQPHRGAREKLFF; D gene: TRBD1; V gene: TRBV4-1; clone size: many; J gene: TRBJ1-4
CDR3 DNA: TGTGCCAGCTCACCGGGGCTAGCGGGAGCCAATGAGCAGTTCTTC; CDR3 protein: CASSPGLAGANEQFF; D gene: TRBD2; V gene: TRBV18; clone size: .; J gene: TRBJ2-1
CDR3 DNA: TGCGCCAGCAGCTTGGTGACTTCCTACGAGCAGTACTTC; CDR3 protein: CASSLVTSYEQYF; D gene: .; V gene: TRBV5-1; clone size: .; J gene: TRBJ2-7
CDR3 DNA: TGTGCCAGCAGCCAGAGGACAGGGGGAGCGGATACGCAGTATTTT; CDR3 protein: CASSQRTGGADTQYF; D gene: TRBD1; V gene: TRBV3-1/TRBV3-2; clone size: .; J gene: TRBJ2-3
CDR3 DNA: TGTGCCAGCAGCGCCTCGAGACACGTTGGGGAGCAGTACTTC; CDR3 protein: CASSASRHVGEQYF; D gene: .; V gene: TRBV9; clone size: .; J gene: TRBJ2-7
CDR3 DNA: TGTGCCAGCAGCGTAGCTGGGGGGACTAGCGGATACAATGAGCAGTTCTTC; CDR3 protein: CASSVAGGTSGYNEQFF; D gene: TRBD2; V gene: TRBV9; clone size: .; J gene: TRBJ2-1